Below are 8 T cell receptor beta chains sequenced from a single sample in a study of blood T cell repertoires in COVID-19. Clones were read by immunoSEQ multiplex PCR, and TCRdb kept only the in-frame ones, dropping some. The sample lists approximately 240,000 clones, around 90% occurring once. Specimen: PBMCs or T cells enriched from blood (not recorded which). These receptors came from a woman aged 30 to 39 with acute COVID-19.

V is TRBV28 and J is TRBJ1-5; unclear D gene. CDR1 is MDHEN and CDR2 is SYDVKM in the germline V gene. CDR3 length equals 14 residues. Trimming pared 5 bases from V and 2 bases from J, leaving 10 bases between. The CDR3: CASSDLTGNQPQHF. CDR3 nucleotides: TGTGCCAGCAGTGACTTGACGGGCAATCAGCCCCAGCATTTT.

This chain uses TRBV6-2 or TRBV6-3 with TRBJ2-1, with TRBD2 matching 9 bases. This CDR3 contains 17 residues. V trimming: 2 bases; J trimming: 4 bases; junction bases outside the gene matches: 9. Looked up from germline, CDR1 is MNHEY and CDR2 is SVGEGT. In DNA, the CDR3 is TGTGCCAGCAGTTACGGTGGTAGCGGGAGTAGTTACAATGAGCAGTTCTTC. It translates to CASSYGGSGSSYNEQFF.

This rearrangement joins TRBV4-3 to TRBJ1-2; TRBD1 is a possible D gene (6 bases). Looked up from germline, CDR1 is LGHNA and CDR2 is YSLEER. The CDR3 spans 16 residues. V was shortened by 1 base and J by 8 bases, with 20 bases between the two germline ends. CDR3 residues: CASSQGGGRGSRGYTF. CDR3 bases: TGCGCCAGCAGCCAAGGAGGAGGAAGGGGGAGTCGAGGCTACACCTTC.

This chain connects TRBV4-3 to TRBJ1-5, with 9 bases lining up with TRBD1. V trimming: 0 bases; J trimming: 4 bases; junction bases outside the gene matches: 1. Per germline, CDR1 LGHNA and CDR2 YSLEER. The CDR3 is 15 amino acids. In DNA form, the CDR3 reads TGCGCCAGCAGCCAAGATGGGACAGGGAATCAGCCCCAGCATTTT. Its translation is CASSQDGTGNQPQHF.

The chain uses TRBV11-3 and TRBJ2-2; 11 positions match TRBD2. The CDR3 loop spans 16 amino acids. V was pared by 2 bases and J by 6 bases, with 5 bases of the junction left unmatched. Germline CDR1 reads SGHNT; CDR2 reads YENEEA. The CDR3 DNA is TGTGCCAGCAGCTTATTTGGGACTAGCGGTTCCGGGGAGCTGTTTTTT. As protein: CASSLFGTSGSGELFF.

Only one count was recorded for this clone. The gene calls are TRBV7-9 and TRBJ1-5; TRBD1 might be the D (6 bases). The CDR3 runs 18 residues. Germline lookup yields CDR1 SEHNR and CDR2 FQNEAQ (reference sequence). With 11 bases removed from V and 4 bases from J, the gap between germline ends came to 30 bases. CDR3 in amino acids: CAVSGAPPSIEENQPQHF. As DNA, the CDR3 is TGTGCCGTATCAGGGGCCCCGCCCTCCATCGAGGAAAATCAGCCCCAGCATTTT.

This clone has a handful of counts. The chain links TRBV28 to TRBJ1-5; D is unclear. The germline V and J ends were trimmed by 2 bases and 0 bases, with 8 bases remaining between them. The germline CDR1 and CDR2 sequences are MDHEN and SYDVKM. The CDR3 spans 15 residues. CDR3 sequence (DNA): TGTGCCAGCAGTTTAATCCCTAATAGCAATCAGCCCCAGCATTTT. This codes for CASSLIPNSNQPQHF. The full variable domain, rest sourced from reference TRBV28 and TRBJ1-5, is DVKVTQSSRYLVKRTGEKVFLECVQDMDHENMFWYRQDPGLGLRLIYFSYDVKMKEKGDIPEGYSVSREKKERFSLILESASTNQTSMYLCASSLIPNSNQPQHFGDGTRLSIL.

CDR3 DNA: TGTGCCAGCAGCACCGGTCCCCTAAGGCCCCAGCATTTT. Amino acids: CASSTGPLRPQHF. The chain joins TRBV9 to TRBJ1-5; D is ambiguous. V dropped 4 bases and J dropped 9 bases, with 14 bases sitting between them. Germline V lookup: CDR1 SGDLS, CDR2 YYNGEE. This CDR3 contains 13 residues.